The 14 T cell receptor beta chains given below trace back to one sample, sequenced in a study of blood T cell repertoires in COVID-19. Repertoires were generated with immunoSEQ multiplex PCR, while TCRdb's copy carries only in-frame clones and drops some. The sample records approximately 44,000 clones, roughly 79% being singletons. Sequenced sample: peripheral blood. These receptors all stem from a woman of 80 years or more with acute or convalescent COVID-19.

J is TRBJ1-3 and V is TRBV29-1, with 7 bases fitting TRBD1. Germline CDR1 is SQVTM and CDR2 is ANQGSEA. V lost 7 bases, J lost 4 bases, and 13 bases stayed unmatched. CDR3 length: 15 residues. DNA for the CDR3: TGCAGCGCCCAAAAGGGACAGTGGGCAGGAAACACCATATATTTT. Translated: CSAQKGQWAGNTIYF. The full variable domain, rest sourced from reference TRBV29-1 and TRBJ1-3, is SAVISQKPSRDICQRGTSLTIQCQVDSQVTMMFWYRQQPGQSLTLIATANQGSEATYESGFVIDKFPISRPNLTFSTLTVSNMSPEDSSIYLCSAQKGQWAGNTIYFGEGSWLTVV.

The chain uses TRBV12-3 or TRBV12-4 and TRBJ1-5, with unresolved D. The V end lost 1 base, the J end lost 4 bases, and 5 bases lay between the germline ends. The CDR3 totals 13 residues. The CDR3 region is CASSLGQNQPQHF. CDR3 DNA: TGTGCCAGCAGTTTAGGGCAGAATCAGCCCCAGCATTTT.

The genes are TRBV12-3 or TRBV12-4 and TRBJ1-1, with TRBD1 matching over 7 bases. The CDR3 extends over 13 amino acids. V was pared by 6 bases and J by 1 base, with 2 bases of the junction left unmatched. The CDR3, as DNA: TGTGCCAGCAGACGGACAGGGAACACTGAAGCTTTCTTT. Amino acid sequence: CASRRTGNTEAFF.

The J gene is TRBJ1-1, the V gene TRBV2; D call uncertain. CDR1 SNHLY and CDR2 FYNNEI come from the germline V gene. V was pared by 1 base and J by 4 bases, with 7 bases between. CDR3 length: 13 residues. The CDR3 reads CASSEGGGTEAFF. The CDR3 DNA is TGTGCCAGCAGTGAAGGAGGCGGCACTGAAGCTTTCTTT. Based on the CDR3 plus reference TRBV2 and TRBJ1-1, the full variable domain is EPEVTQTPSHQVTQMGQEVILRCVPISNHLYFYWYRQILGQKVEFLVSFYNNEISEKSEIFDDQFSVERPDGSNFTLKIRSTKLEDSAMYFCASSEGGGTEAFFGQGTRLTVV.

This clone came up once. The chain links TRBV10-2 to TRBJ1-2; 8 nucleotides align to TRBD1. The CDR3 length is 16 residues. Germline V gives CDR1 WSHSY, CDR2 SAAADI. The V gene end was trimmed by 1 base and the J gene end by 8 bases; junction bases not matched to a gene: 12. The CDR3 nucleotides read TGCGCCAGCAGTGAGTACAGGGGGGAAGCGGCCGGGGGCTACACCTTC. It codes for CASSEYRGEAAGGYTF.

This chain uses TRBV5-1 with TRBJ1-1, with D unclear. Trimming pared 2 bases from V and 3 bases from J, leaving 5 bases between. Germline V lookup: CDR1 SGHRS, CDR2 YFSETQ. The CDR3 runs to 12 residues. CDR3 sequence (DNA): TGCGCCAGCAGCTTCGGGGACACTGAAGCTTTCTTT. This encodes CASSFGDTEAFF.

V gene TRBV28 combines with J gene TRBJ1-2; tentative D call: TRBD1 (5 bases). The CDR3 is 16 amino acids. The germline CDR1 and CDR2 sequences are MDHEN and SYDVKM. With 1 base removed from V and 4 bases from J, the gap between germline ends came to 16 bases. This CDR3 reads CASSLSSGPSRYGYTF. The CDR3 DNA follows: TGTGCCAGCAGTTTATCGTCAGGGCCGTCTCGCTATGGCTACACCTTC.

This clone was detected once. The chain links TRBV30 to TRBJ2-5, with 10 bases lining up with TRBD2. Germline V gene data show CDR1 as GTSNPN and CDR2 as SVGIG (reference sequence). J lost 5 bases, V lost 2 bases, and 11 bases had no gene match. This CDR3 contains 16 residues. The CDR3, as DNA: TGTGCCTGGAGTTCCCCGACTAGCGGGTACTTGGAGACCCAGTACTTC. Translation gives CAWSSPTSGYLETQYF.

This rearrangement joins TRBV7-9 to TRBJ2-5, with a possible D match to TRBD1 (6 bases). The CDR3 sequence is 16 residues long. Trimming removed 4 bases from V and 0 bases from J, with 15 bases in between. Germline V gene data show CDR1 as SEHNR and CDR2 as FQNEAQ (reference sequence). The CDR3 protein is CASSSTGTMYQETQYF. The CDR3 coding sequence is TGTGCCAGCAGCTCAACCGGGACAATGTACCAAGAGACCCAGTACTTC.

The genes are TRBV5-1 and TRBJ2-1; 7 bases are shared with TRBD2. Looked up from germline, CDR1 is SGHRS and CDR2 is YFSETQ. After removal of 3 bases from V and 4 bases from J, the junction contained 7 bases not matched to a gene. The CDR3 runs 15 residues. The CDR3: CASSSGTTKYNEQFF. The CDR3 nucleotides read TGCGCCAGCAGCTCCGGGACTACTAAATACAATGAGCAGTTCTTC.

V is TRBV19 and J is TRBJ1-2; weak D call: TRBD1 (6 bases). The CDR3 is 13 residues long. Germline CDR1 reads LNHDA; CDR2 reads SQIVND (reference sequence). V was cut by 5 bases and J by 7 bases, with 14 bases left in between. The CDR3: CASSLPTGPGYTF. CDR3 nucleotides: TGTGCCAGTAGTCTCCCGACAGGTCCTGGCTACACCTTC.

CDR3 bases: TGTGCCAGCAGCTTAAAACCTAAAGAGACCCAGTACTTC. It is translated as CASSLKPKETQYF. V usage is TRBV7-3 and J usage is TRBJ2-5; no firm D call. Germline CDR1 SGHTA, CDR2 FQGTGA. Trimming pared 1 base from V and 3 bases from J, leaving 6 bases between. This CDR3 is 13 amino acids long.

The V call is TRBV29-1, the J call TRBJ2-5; D is possibly TRBD1 (6 bases). V was clipped by 0 bases and J by 5 bases, with 16 bases between them. The CDR3 is made up of 15 amino acids. CDR1 and CDR2 (germline): SQVTM, ANQGSEA. The CDR3: CSVEEYNRVEETQYF. The DNA of the CDR3 is TGCAGCGTTGAAGAATATAACAGGGTGGAGGAGACCCAGTACTTC.

In this sample, this clone turned up a few times. J is TRBJ2-1 and V is TRBV4-1; D gene uncertain. Between the trimmed V and J ends, which lost 4 bases and 0 bases, there was a span of 16 bases. The germline gives CDR1 MGHRA, CDR2 YSYEKL. The CDR3 length is 17 residues. This chain's CDR3 is CASSRLPGAFSYNEQFF. CDR3 nucleotides: TGCGCCAGCAGCCGGCTCCCTGGAGCTTTCTCCTACAATGAGCAGTTCTTC.